The 21 T cell receptor beta chains below were found in one sample sequenced in a study of blood T cells in healthy people across ages. Combining a sample-barcoded 5' primer with a J-beta primer mix, a second PCR ran for roughly 6 to 12 cycles. Via MiXCR, TCRdb re-called the 5' RACE reads, giving one row per CDR3 protein. Counted here are approximately 800,000 distinct CDR3 sequences, around three fifths occurring once; the ten biggest clones make up more than 25%. Sequencing was carried out using blood. The receptors shown here come from a middle-aged man in good health.

V is TRBV2 and J is TRBJ2-5, with 8 bases identical to TRBD2. The J call is doubtful: the DNA matches TRBJ2-7 better. This CDR3 is built from 15 residues. Looked up from germline, CDR1 is SNHLY and CDR2 is FYNNEI. For the CDR3, the DNA is TGTGCCAGCAGTAAACTAGCGGCCCAAACCCACGAGCAGTACTTC. Amino acid sequence: CASSKLAAQTHEQYF.

There are a few counts of this clonotype. The chain uses TRBV6-1 and TRBJ2-1; D may be TRBD2 (7 bases). The germline gives CDR1 MNHNS, CDR2 SASEGT. The CDR3 length is 15 residues. Trimming stripped 3 bases from V and 13 bases from J, with 22 bases between. The CDR3 DNA reads TGTGCCAGCAGTGACCGGGCGGGGGCCTCGTGGCGACAGTTCTTC. Protein product: CASSDRAGASWRQFF.

CDR3 in DNA: TGTGCCAGCAGCTTAGTCGTGGCTATCCTTGCCGATGAGCAGTTCTTC. Translation: CASSLVVAILADEQFF. This chain links TRBV7-9 with TRBJ2-1; D is undetermined. Trimming pared 1 base from V and 8 bases from J, leaving 18 bases between. The CDR3 covers 16 residues. CDR1 SEHNR and CDR2 FQNEAQ come from the germline V gene (reference sequence).

This chain uses TRBV10-3 with TRBJ2-7; 8 bases map to TRBD1. The CDR3 totals 16 residues. V was pared by 10 bases and J by 6 bases, with 20 bases of the junction left unmatched. Germline V CDR1 and CDR2: ENHRY, SYGVKD. In DNA, the CDR3 is TGTGCCACGTTGGGGTCGTTGATAAGGACAGGGCCCGAGCAGTACTTC. Amino acids: CATLGSLIRTGPEQYF.

The V gene is TRBV6-5, the J gene TRBJ2-5; maybe TRBD2 (6 bases). The J call may be incorrect, as the DNA end agrees better with TRBJ2-7. Germline V gene lookup returns CDR1 MNHEY and CDR2 SVGAGI. The CDR3 sequence is 14 residues long. As DNA, the CDR3 is TGTGCCAGCACCACTCGGGGAGGTACCTACGAGCAGTACTTC. Translation: CASTTRGGTYEQYF.

This clonotype was seen only a few times. The V call is TRBV7-2, the J call TRBJ2-7; 7 positions match TRBD1. The CDR3 is 16 amino acids. Germline values: CDR1 SGHTA, CDR2 FQGNSA. V shed 3 bases and J 2 bases; nucleotides not matched to a gene: 10. CDR3 coding DNA: TGTGCCAGCAGCTTGGGATTGAGGGGGCCTCCCTACGAGCAGTACTTC. This gives the protein CASSLGLRGPPYEQYF. Combining the CDR3 with reference TRBV7-2 and TRBJ2-7 gives the whole variable domain GAGVSQSPSNKVTEKGKDVELRCDPISGHTALYWYRQSLGQGLEFLIYFQGNSAPDKSGLPSDRFSAERTGGSVSTLTIQRTQQEDSAVYLCASSLGLRGPPYEQYFGPGTRLTVT.

This clonotype turned up a few times. An end of the junction differs from the germline gene, which may be a read error. The chain has TRBV4-2 and TRBJ2-1; D unclear. The CDR3 has 13 amino acids. In germline, CDR1 is LGHNA, CDR2 YNFKEQ. The DNA of the CDR3 is TGTGCCAGCAGCCAGAAAGGCTGGATTGAGAAGTTCTTC. It translates to CASSQKGWIEKFF.

This clonotype was observed a single time. The V call is TRBV6-5, the J call TRBJ1-1; the D is unclear. The CDR3 runs to 12 residues. V was shortened by 5 bases and J by 4 bases, with 8 bases between the two germline ends. Per the germline V gene, CDR1 is MNHEY and CDR2 is SVGAGI. DNA of the CDR3: TGTGCCAGCAGTCCCGGACCCACTGAAGCTTTCTTT. Translation: CASSPGPTEAFF.

CDR3 coding DNA: TGTGCCAGCAGCAAGGAGCCGGGGGTTGGCTCTGGCTATGGCTACACCTTC. Its translation is CASSKEPGVGSGYGYTF. This chain connects TRBV5-5 to TRBJ1-2, with D perhaps TRBD1 (5 bases). CDR1 and CDR2 from the germline V gene are SGHKS and YYEKEE (reference sequence). This CDR3 has 17 residues. The ends were cut back, 4 bases at V and 4 bases at J, with 23 bases in the middle.

V usage is TRBV12-3 or TRBV12-4 and J usage is TRBJ2-5; TRBD2 is a possible D gene (6 bases). The CDR3 loop spans 11 amino acids. The ends were cut back, 5 bases at V and 13 bases at J, with 14 bases in the middle. CDR3 region: CASSQGEAAYF. Written as DNA, the CDR3 is TGTGCCAGCAGTCAAGGGGAGGCTGCGTACTTC.

This clonotype has a count of ten or more. The chain employs TRBV7-3 and TRBJ2-1; 7 nucleotides align to TRBD2. The CDR3 has 15 residues. The V and J ends lost 0 bases and 10 bases, in that order; junction bases with no gene match: 9. Germline V CDR1 and CDR2: SGHTA, FQGTGA. The CDR3 sequence: CASSLTADPGREQFF. DNA of the CDR3: TGTGCCAGCAGCTTAACGGCGGATCCCGGGAGGGAGCAGTTCTTC.

This chain connects TRBV12-3 or TRBV12-4 to TRBJ1-1; a possible D gene is TRBD1 (5 bases). The V end lost 7 bases, the J end lost 8 bases, and 11 bases lay between the germline ends. The CDR3 is 11 residues long. The DNA of the CDR3 is TGTGCCAGCAAACTCGGGGGGGAAGCTTTCTTT. Residues: CASKLGGEAFF.

The J gene is TRBJ1-1, the V gene TRBV4-3; D is undetermined. V dropped 1 base and J dropped 0 bases, with 6 bases sitting between them. Germline CDR1 and CDR2: LGHNA and YSLEER. This CDR3 comprises 14 residues. In nucleotides, the CDR3 is TGCGCCAGCAGCCAAGTTCAGGTGAACACTGAAGCTTTCTTT. It is translated as CASSQVQVNTEAFF.

The chain couples TRBV11-3 to TRBJ2-4; no clear D gene. The J call is uncertain, as TRBJ2-5 better fits the DNA end. This CDR3 region has 14 residues. CDR1 is SGHNT and CDR2 is YENEEA in the germline V gene. CDR3 sequence: CASLSDNDGETQYF. The CDR3 nucleotides are TGTGCCAGCCTTTCCGATAACGATGGAGAGACCCAGTACTTC.

J is TRBJ2-3 and V is TRBV7-2; 11 bases map to TRBD2. The germline V gene has CDR1 SGHTA and CDR2 FQGNSA. V lost 5 bases, J lost 2 bases, and 9 bases stayed unmatched. The CDR3 is made up of 17 amino acids. CDR3 coding DNA: TGTGCCAGCAGCACCCACGGACTAGCGGGTTACACAGATACGCAGTATTTT. It yields the protein CASSTHGLAGYTDTQYF.

The gene calls are TRBV12-3 or TRBV12-4 and TRBJ1-2; D is undetermined. The CDR3 has 14 amino acids. V was shortened by 4 bases and J by 3 bases, with 12 bases between the two germline ends. The CDR3 nucleotides are TGTGCCAGCAGTTGGACCCTCAGAGACTATGGCTACACCTTC. This gives the protein CASSWTLRDYGYTF.

The chain employs TRBV4-1 and TRBJ1-4; 10 bases align to TRBD1. The CDR3 sequence is 16 residues long. V was clipped by 0 bases and J by 8 bases; unmatched bases: 6. Germline CDR1 MGHRA, CDR2 YSYEKL. CDR3 DNA: TGCGCCAGCAGCCAAGATCGAGGGACAGGGGACGAAAAACTGTTTTTT. Translation: CASSQDRGTGDEKLFF.

The chain uses TRBV6-5 and TRBJ2-1; D ambiguous. The CDR3 is 15 amino acids. V dropped 0 bases and J dropped 5 bases, with 11 bases sitting between them. Germline V gene sequence: CDR1 MNHEY, CDR2 SVGAGI. CDR3 sequence reads: CASSYSSRNHNEQFF. The CDR3 DNA is TGTGCCAGCAGTTACTCGTCCAGGAATCACAATGAGCAGTTCTTC.

This clonotype occurred a few times. The rearrangement links TRBV9 to TRBJ1-5, with TRBD1 identical over 8 bases. The CDR3 length is 15 residues. J was trimmed by 0 bases and V by 2 bases; bases with no gene match: 1. CDR1 and CDR2 (germline): SGDLS, YYNGEE. The CDR3 nucleotides are TGTGCCAGCAGCGTGGACAGGGATAGCAATCAGCCCCAGCATTTT. It is translated as CASSVDRDSNQPQHF.

As for this clonotype: One junction end does not reproduce the germline sequence, and a read error may be involved. The gene calls are TRBV3-1 and TRBJ2-1; D possibly matches TRBD1 or TRBD2 (5 bases each). This CDR3 spans 15 amino acids. Germline CDR1 is LGHDT and CDR2 is YNNKEL (reference sequence). For the CDR3, the DNA is TGTGTCAGCAGCCCAGACCAGGGACGGAGCAATGAGCAGTTCTTC. Translation: CVSSPDQGRSNEQFF.

This clonotype came up once. CDR3 sequence reads: CASSVGPYQPQHF. CDR3 DNA sequence: TGTGCCAGCAGCGTAGGCCCTTATCAGCCCCAGCATTTT. The V gene is TRBV11-1, the J gene TRBJ1-5; no clear D gene. The V gene's germline CDR1 is SGHAT and CDR2 FQDESV (reference sequence). Trimming took 5 bases from V and 5 from J, leaving 10 bases between them. The CDR3 loop spans 13 amino acids.